This T cell receptor (beta chain) was identified in a study of molecular identifiers for immune sequencing clone quantification. Whole-study findings and limits: Clonotypes surpassing 20 RNA copies contained over 97% of effector molecules, versus under 1% in naive cells.

Naive CD8 libraries came from approximately 20,000 to 980,000 sorted cells with 10%, 30% or 50% RNA. Concerning this clonotype: Its antigen is unidentified.

Previously described methods and listed TCR primers produced bulk TCR libraries. Each CDR3 protein gets one entry after TCRdb re-called the PCR reads with MiXCR. The table lists 65,000 or so distinct CDR3 sequences, around 18% of them singletons. This CDR3 has 12 residues. The V segment lost 8 bases and the J segment 7 bases; nucleotides outside the gene matches: 8. Germline V gene data show CDR1 as SGHVS and CDR2 as FQNEAQ. This sequence joins TRBV7-8 and TRBJ2-7, with 7 bases lining up with TRBD2. Sequenced sample: naive CD8+ T cells from blood, with Jurkat cell RNA spiked in. Subset meaning: FACS-sorted CD8+CD4-CCR7+CD45RA+ naive T cells. The source of this sequence is a human donor in good health. Some libraries in this study had Jurkat cell RNA spiked in. The CDR3 sequence: CASHGAGDEQYF. CDR3 DNA: TGTGCCAGCCACGGGGCGGGAGATGAGCAGTACTTC.